These 29 T cell receptor beta chains came from one sample sequenced in a study of blood T cells in healthy people across ages (dated by TCRdb to between 2014 and 2017). Receptor libraries were prepared by 5' RACE. The listed sequencing device is Illumina HiSeq 2500. The second PCR ran for roughly 7 to 12 cycles and used a J-beta primer mix along with a sample-barcoded 5' primer. TCRdb trimmed the raw reads at Q25, called clones with MiXCR and kept productive beta chains. Every distinct CDR3 protein forms one entry, paired with its most common genes and DNA. This sample has hundreds of thousands of distinct CDR3 sequences in its table, and around 49% of those were observed once. The ten largest clones take up 30% to 35% of the sample. The material sequenced was blood. The receptors come from a woman in her sixties or seventies in good health.

The V and J genes are TRBV7-8 and TRBJ1-4; tentative D call: TRBD1 (6 bases). CDR1 SGHVS and CDR2 FQNEAQ come from the germline V gene. V was cut by 5 bases and J by 8 bases, with 18 bases left in between. The CDR3 length is 15 residues. The CDR3 loop is CASSRAGHLGEKLFF. CDR3 nucleotide sequence: TGTGCCAGCAGCCGGGCGGGACACCTTGGGGAAAAACTGTTTTTT.

The rearrangement uses TRBV29-1 and TRBJ2-3, with D possibly TRBD2 on 5 matching bases. Germline-derived CDR1 and CDR2 are SQVTM and ANQGSEA. The CDR3 contains 13 residues. V was clipped by 1 base and J by 6 bases, with 11 bases between them. CDR3 nucleotides: TGCAGCGTTGAAGCCCATGCGGGCGATACGCAGTATTTT. Protein: CSVEAHAGDTQYF.

The V and J genes are TRBV27 and TRBJ1-1; D is unclear. CDR3 length: 13 amino acids. Germline lookup yields CDR1 MNHEY and CDR2 SMNVEV (reference sequence). V lost 0 bases and J lost 5, with 7 bases in between. The CDR3 bases are TGTGCCAGCAGTTTATCGTGGCGGACTGAAGCTTTCTTT. Encoded protein: CASSLSWRTEAFF.

As to this clonotype: At one of its ends the junction is not consistent with the germline gene, which may arise from a read error. The gene calls are TRBV7-3 and TRBJ2-3; a weak D match, TRBD2 (5 bases). Germline assignment: CDR1 SGHTA and CDR2 FQGTGA. This CDR3 region has 16 residues. CDR3 in amino acids: CAGSLASTLNTDTQYF. Here the CDR3 DNA reads TGTGCCGGCAGCTTAGCTAGCACCCTAAACACAGATACGCAGTATTTT.

This clonotype was counted between two and nine times. The chain combines TRBV29-1 with TRBJ2-3; D is perhaps TRBD1 (5 bases). V gave up 4 bases and J gave up 3 bases, with 17 bases separating them. This CDR3 is 15 amino acids long. Germline-derived CDR1 and CDR2 are SQVTM and ANQGSEA. CDR3 nucleotide sequence: TGCAGCGTTGCGGTCGGGCAGGGTTGGACAGATACGCAGTATTTT. As protein: CSVAVGQGWTDTQYF.

The chain uses TRBV5-1 and TRBJ1-4, with TRBD1 matching over 7 bases. Germline trimming cut 0 bases from V and 7 bases from J; bases unmatched to any gene: 9. CDR1 and CDR2 (germline): SGHRS, YFSETQ. The CDR3 totals 16 residues. CDR3: CASSLGTGALSEKLFF. DNA for the CDR3: TGCGCCAGCAGCTTGGGAACAGGGGCCTTGAGTGAAAAACTGTTTTTT.

The rearrangement uses TRBV28 and TRBJ2-1; 9 bases agree with TRBD2. The CDR3 spans 15 residues. Looked up from germline, CDR1 is MDHEN and CDR2 is SYDVKM. V trimming: 8 bases; J trimming: 7 bases; junction bases outside the gene matches: 12. In DNA, the CDR3 is TGTGCCAGCCCAGCGTGGGGCGGGAGGGGAAATGAGCAGTTCTTC. Encoded protein: CASPAWGGRGNEQFF.

The chain couples TRBV7-2 to TRBJ2-7; 13 bases map to TRBD2. Germline CDR1 is SGHTA and CDR2 is FQGNSA. Germline trimming cut 5 bases from V and 4 bases from J; bases unmatched to any gene: 8. This CDR3 is 16 amino acids long. CDR3 coding DNA: TGTGCCAGCAGCCTCAGACTAGCGGGAGGTTGGTACGAGCAGTACTTC. It yields the protein CASSLRLAGGWYEQYF.

This clonotype occurred a few times. The CDR3 DNA is TGTGCCAGCAGCGACTCTAGCTACGAGCAGTACTTC. Translation: CASSDSSYEQYF. The chain links TRBV7-9 to TRBJ2-7; D is unclear. The CDR3 has 12 amino acids. Per germline, CDR1 SEHNR and CDR2 FQNEAQ (reference sequence). V was trimmed by 5 bases and J by 3 bases, leaving 8 bases between them.

The CDR3 sequence: CASSRYPGQGIGTQYF. As DNA, the CDR3 is TGTGCCAGCAGCCGATATCCGGGACAGGGCATAGGTACGCAGTATTTT. J is TRBJ2-3 and V is TRBV14, with 9 positions matching TRBD1. The V gene end was trimmed by 4 bases and the J gene end by 8 bases; junction bases not matched to a gene: 13. Germline values: CDR1 SGHDN, CDR2 FVKESK. The CDR3 extends over 16 amino acids.

The chain uses TRBV20-1 and TRBJ2-7; possibly TRBD1 for D (6 bases). In germline, CDR1 is DFQATT, CDR2 SNEGSKA (reference sequence). The CDR3 is made up of 13 amino acids. The ends were cut back, 6 bases at V and 1 base at J, with 13 bases in the middle. The DNA for the CDR3 is TGCAGTGCCCCCGACAGGCCTTCCTACGAGCAGTACTTC. It yields the protein CSAPDRPSYEQYF.

The V gene is TRBV6-1, the J gene TRBJ1-5; D is undetermined. Trimming stripped 10 bases from V and 1 base from J, with 11 bases between. In germline, CDR1 is MNHNS, CDR2 SASEGT. The CDR3 runs 13 residues. As DNA, the CDR3 is TGTGCCACTGAACCCGGCAGCAATCAGCCCCAGCATTTT. This encodes CATEPGSNQPQHF.

This clonotype was detected a few times. This chain links TRBV6-2 or TRBV6-3 with TRBJ2-7; D is possibly TRBD1 or TRBD2 (6 bases each). This CDR3 is 15 amino acids long. From germline, CDR1 is MNHEY and CDR2 SVGEGT. Trimming pared 5 bases from V and 2 bases from J, leaving 16 bases between. CDR3 residues: CASSLLGGPTYEQYF. CDR3 coding DNA: TGTGCCAGCAGTCTCTTGGGGGGCCCCACCTACGAGCAGTACTTC.

The rearrangement uses TRBV7-2 and TRBJ2-5; TRBD1 matches at 9 bases. Germline CDR1 and CDR2: SGHTA and FQGNSA. The V segment lost 0 bases and the J segment 7 bases; nucleotides outside the gene matches: 12. The CDR3 has 17 residues. CDR3 region: CASSLAGDTGGAGTQYF. CDR3 sequence (DNA): TGTGCCAGCAGCTTAGCGGGGGATACAGGGGGCGCAGGGACCCAGTACTTC.

This clonotype occurred a few times. This chain uses TRBV5-1 with TRBJ2-1; 7 bases fit TRBD1. CDR1 is SGHRS, CDR2 YFSETQ, per germline. Trimming at V came to 3 bases and at J to 7 bases, leaving 10 bases not matched to a gene. The CDR3 has 15 residues. The CDR3 spells CASSWAGTVSNEQFF. Written as DNA, the CDR3 is TGCGCCAGCAGCTGGGCCGGGACAGTTTCGAATGAGCAGTTCTTC.

The chain links TRBV7-2 to TRBJ2-1, with TRBD1 matching 8 bases. The CDR3 runs 14 residues. J was trimmed by 7 bases and V by 5 bases; bases with no gene match: 7. Germline CDR1 and CDR2: SGHTA and FQGNSA. The CDR3 loop is CASSLTGGVNEQFF. In nucleotides, the CDR3 is TGTGCCAGCAGCCTTACAGGGGGAGTTAATGAGCAGTTCTTC.

V usage is TRBV2 and J usage is TRBJ2-4, with D unclear. The tail of the sequence fits TRBJ2-7 better, so the J call may be wrong. Per germline, CDR1 SNHLY and CDR2 FYNNEI. This CDR3 is 13 amino acids long. CDR3 DNA sequence: TGTGCCAGCAGCGAGGATCTGGCCTACGAGCAGTACTTC. It specifies CASSEDLAYEQYF.

The CDR3 is CSARVGRVNQPQHF. In DNA form, the CDR3 reads TGCAGTGCTAGAGTAGGCAGGGTGAATCAGCCCCAGCATTTT. The chain links TRBV20-1 to TRBJ1-5, with a possible D match to TRBD1 (5 bases). Germline V gene data show CDR1 as DFQATT and CDR2 as SNEGSKA (reference sequence). CDR3 length: 14 residues. Between the trimmed V and J ends, which lost 1 base and 4 bases, there was a span of 11 bases.

As concerns this clonotype: A much larger clone lies one base from this, so it may be a read error. The chain combines TRBV29-1 with TRBJ2-1; D is unclear. The ends were cut back, 1 base at V and 0 bases at J, with 10 bases in the middle. From germline, CDR1 is SQVTM and CDR2 ANQGSEA. This CDR3 contains 15 residues. The CDR3: CSVEGALSSYNEQFF. The CDR3 nucleotides are TGCAGCGTTGAAGGCGCCCTAAGCTCCTACAATGAGCAGTTCTTC.

This chain uses TRBV5-1 with TRBJ1-2, with 7 bases fitting TRBD1. Germline CDR1 and CDR2: SGHRS and YFSETQ. The CDR3 is 12 amino acids. V was clipped by 3 bases and J by 9 bases; unmatched bases: 5. CDR3 amino acids: CASSSETGSYTF. In nucleotides, the CDR3 is TGCGCCAGCAGCTCCGAGACAGGGAGCTACACCTTC.

The V gene is TRBV11-3, the J gene TRBJ2-4; 10 bases agree with TRBD1. The DNA end is more similar to TRBJ2-7, so the J call may be wrong. Germline-derived CDR1 and CDR2 are SGHNT and YENEEA. The CDR3 contains 15 residues. The CDR3 DNA is TGTGCCAGCAGCGAAGGGACAGGGGTGTCCTACGAGCAGTACTTC. Its translation: CASSEGTGVSYEQYF.

This clonotype came up many times. The chain recombines TRBV7-2 with TRBJ2-5, with TRBD2 matching 9 bases. V lost 5 bases, J lost 5 bases, and 12 bases stayed unmatched. The CDR3 totals 16 residues. Per the germline V gene, CDR1 is SGHTA and CDR2 is FQGNSA. The CDR3 sequence: CASSKTGTSLTETQYF. In DNA form, the CDR3 reads TGTGCCAGCAGCAAGACCGGGACTAGCTTAACGGAGACCCAGTACTTC. Combining the CDR3 with reference TRBV7-2 and TRBJ2-5 gives the whole variable domain GAGVSQSPSNKVTEKGKDVELRCDPISGHTALYWYRQSLGQGLEFLIYFQGNSAPDKSGLPSDRFSAERTGGSVSTLTIQRTQQEDSAVYLCASSKTGTSLTETQYFGPGTRLLVL.

This clonotype occurred a few times. An end of the junction differs from the germline gene, which may be a read error. This chain connects TRBV5-1 to TRBJ2-5; 9 bases agree with TRBD1. The length of the CDR3 is 13 residues. Looked up from germline, CDR1 is SGHRS and CDR2 is YFSETQ. CDR3 DNA: TGTGCCAGCAGCATGACAGGGGGAGAGACCCAGTACTTC. Protein: CASSMTGGETQYF.

This clonotype was detected only a few times. The genes are TRBV7-9 and TRBJ2-7, with D perhaps TRBD2 (5 bases). This CDR3 spans 14 amino acids. The germline V and J ends were trimmed by 3 bases and 2 bases, with 11 bases remaining between them. CDR1 is SEHNR and CDR2 is FQNEAQ in the germline V gene (reference sequence). CDR3 protein: CASSLAGVTYEQYF. The CDR3 DNA sequence: TGTGCCAGCAGCTTGGCCGGGGTGACCTACGAGCAGTACTTC. Based on the CDR3 plus reference TRBV7-9 and TRBJ2-7, the full variable domain is DTGVSQNPRHKITKRGQNVTFRCDPISEHNRLYWYRQTLGQGPEFLTYFQNEAQLEKSRLLSDRFSAERPKGSFSTLEIQRTEQGDSAMYLCASSLAGVTYEQYFGPGTRLTVT.

The V call is TRBV6-2 or TRBV6-3, the J call TRBJ2-5, with 9 nucleotides matching TRBD1. The ends lost 6 bases at V and 0 bases at J; junction bases unmatched: 8. This CDR3 comprises 16 residues. Germline V lookup: CDR1 MNHEY, CDR2 SVGEGT. Written as DNA, the CDR3 is TGTGCCAGCAGACCGGGACAGGGAGCGAACCAAGAGACCCAGTACTTC. As protein: CASRPGQGANQETQYF.

This clonotype was counted a single time. The gene calls are TRBV28 and TRBJ2-1; 8 bases agree with TRBD2. CDR1 and CDR2 (germline): MDHEN, SYDVKM. This CDR3 is built from 12 residues. V gave up 7 bases and J gave up 7 bases; unmatched junction bases: 3. The CDR3 DNA reads as TGTGCCAGCACGGGGGGGCATAATGAGCAGTTCTTC. Its translation is CASTGGHNEQFF.

This clonotype was detected a few times. The chain employs TRBV12-3 or TRBV12-4 and TRBJ1-2; the D is unclear. Trimming took 3 bases from V and 3 from J, leaving 8 bases between them. The CDR3 is 13 amino acids. This CDR3 reads CASSFRRDYGYTF. The DNA of the CDR3 is TGTGCCAGCAGTTTCAGGCGTGACTATGGCTACACCTTC.

This clonotype was counted between two and nine times. J is TRBJ2-3 and V is TRBV29-1; D tentatively fits TRBD1 or TRBD2 (5 bases each). Trimming removed 1 base at V and 3 bases at J, with 11 bases between. The CDR3 has 14 amino acids. From germline, CDR1 is SQVTM and CDR2 ANQGSEA. The CDR3 nucleotides are TGCAGCGTTGAAGGGGACGGACGGACAGATACGCAGTATTTT. It codes for CSVEGDGRTDTQYF.

The chain carries TRBV9 and TRBJ2-1, with 7 nucleotides matching TRBD1. Trimming cost V 3 bases and J 5 bases; bases outside gene matches: 5. The germline V gene encodes CDR1 SGDLS and CDR2 YYNGEE. The CDR3 loop spans 14 amino acids. The CDR3 spells CASSAYRGDNEQFF. As DNA, the CDR3 is TGTGCCAGCAGCGCTTACAGGGGAGACAATGAGCAGTTCTTC.